The next 14 T cell receptor beta chains were all read from a single sample in a study of post-analysis software for immune sequencing data. Study-wide results and caveats: Four to six TRBV segments were significantly more frequent in patients than in controls. TRBV5-6, TRBV5-1 and TRBV20-1 were among these segments.

For these receptors, no antigen is known. TCR beta cDNA libraries had unique molecular identifiers. TCRdb ran MiXCR on the PCR reads and lists one entry per CDR3 protein. The table records hundreds of thousands of distinct CDR3 sequences, about 27% of them present only once. Sequencing was carried out using blood. Every receptor here comes from a girl between 5 and 17 years old with multiple sclerosis.

The genes are TRBV6-1 and TRBJ2-4, with D perhaps assigned TRBD1 or TRBD2 (5 bases each). Trimming stripped 9 bases from V and 5 bases from J, with 29 bases between. CDR3 size: 18 residues. Germline V gives CDR1 MNHNS, CDR2 SASEGT. The CDR3 is CASTSSLSALGDENIQYF. In nucleotides, the CDR3 is TGTGCCAGTACTTCTTCTTTGTCCGCTCTAGGGGACGAAAACATTCAGTACTTC.

There are a few counts of this clonotype. A junction boundary mismatches the germline segment, possibly from a read error. The rearrangement links TRBV6-2 or TRBV6-3 to TRBJ2-1; 8 bases agree with TRBD1. In germline, CDR1 is MNHEY, CDR2 SVGEGT. The CDR3 loop spans 18 amino acids. The CDR3 is CVSSYNDRGSNSYNEQFF. In DNA, the CDR3 is TGTGTCAGCAGTTACAACGACAGGGGCTCTAATTCCTACAATGAGCAGTTCTTC.

On this clonotype itself: At one boundary the junction diverges from the germline segment, which might be a read error. This chain connects TRBV5-1 to TRBJ2-7; D perhaps matches TRBD2 (5 bases). CDR1 is SGHRS, CDR2 YFSETQ, per germline. This CDR3 has 14 amino acids. Here the CDR3 DNA reads TGCGCCGGCAGCTTGGCGAGGGAAGGGAACGAGCAGTACTTC. Translating gives CAGSLAREGNEQYF.

This chain's CDR3 is CSANKAGANVLTF. CDR3 nucleotides: TGCAGTGCTAATAAGGCTGGGGCCAACGTCCTGACTTTC. The rearrangement uses TRBV20-1 and TRBJ2-6; the D is unclear. V was shortened by 4 bases and J by 2 bases, with 6 bases between the two germline ends. The CDR3 sequence is 13 residues long. Germline loops: CDR1 DFQATT, CDR2 SNEGSKA (reference sequence).

This chain uses TRBV24-1 with TRBJ2-3, with 7 bases that match TRBD1. V was clipped by 7 bases and J by 2 bases; unmatched bases: 5. Germline V gene lookup returns CDR1 KGHDR and CDR2 SFDVKD. The CDR3 runs 14 residues. The CDR3 loop is CATSRGQLTDTQYF. Here the CDR3 DNA reads TGTGCCACCAGCCGGGGACAGCTCACAGATACGCAGTATTTT.

This clonotype appeared a few times. This chain links TRBV29-1 with TRBJ2-5, with D possibly matching TRBD1 (5 bases). Germline V gene sequence: CDR1 SQVTM, CDR2 ANQGSEA. This CDR3 contains 13 residues. The V end lost 3 bases, the J end lost 1 base, and 9 bases lay between the germline ends. CDR3 sequence: CSVEGLAQETQYF. The CDR3, as DNA: TGCAGCGTTGAGGGGCTCGCCCAAGAGACCCAGTACTTC. Complete variable domain (other parts from reference TRBV29-1 and TRBJ2-5): SAVISQKPSRDICQRGTSLTIQCQVDSQVTMMFWYRQQPGQSLTLIATANQGSEATYESGFVIDKFPISRPNLTFSTLTVSNMSPEDSSIYLCSVEGLAQETQYFGPGTRLLVL.

The DNA of the CDR3 is TGTGCCAGCAGCCGAGATTTGGGGACCCAAGAGACCCAGTACTTC. This gives the protein CASSRDLGTQETQYF. The rearrangement joins TRBV5-6 to TRBJ2-7; D might be TRBD1 or TRBD2, each matching 5 bases. With the DNA end fitting TRBJ2-5 better, the J assignment may be wrong. Germline V gene data show CDR1 as SGHDT and CDR2 as YYEEEE. The CDR3 loop spans 15 amino acids.

This clonotype appeared a few times. The chain carries TRBV6-8 and TRBJ2-4; 11 nucleotides align to TRBD1. The CDR3 has 18 amino acids. The germline gives CDR1 MNHGY, CDR2 SAAAGT. J gave up 2 bases and V 6 bases, and 12 bases lay outside the gene matches. CDR3 amino acids: CASRHRGQGDLTKNIQYF. CDR3 DNA: TGTGCCAGCAGACACAGGGGACAGGGGGATTTAACCAAAAACATTCAGTACTTC.

This clonotype was found a few times. The chain joins TRBV28 to TRBJ2-6; D is ambiguous. The CDR3 has 16 residues. The germline CDR1 and CDR2 sequences are MDHEN and SYDVKM. V dropped 5 bases and J dropped 1 base, with 12 bases sitting between them. The CDR3 loop is CASSLPRVSGANVLTF. The CDR3 coding sequence is TGTGCCAGCAGTCTCCCCCGGGTTTCTGGGGCCAACGTCCTGACTTTC.

This chain links TRBV29-1 with TRBJ2-5; possibly TRBD2 for D (6 bases). Near its end, the DNA agrees better with TRBJ2-7, so the J call may be wrong. Germline V gene data show CDR1 as SQVTM and CDR2 as ANQGSEA. This CDR3 region has 16 residues. CDR3 sequence reads: CSVGMGRDARIHEQYF. In nucleotides, the CDR3 is TGCAGCGTTGGGATGGGGCGGGACGCCAGAATTCACGAGCAGTACTTC.

This chain connects TRBV7-9 to TRBJ2-1, with TRBD2 matching over 13 bases. Germline trimming cut 2 bases from V and 0 bases from J; bases unmatched to any gene: 7. Germline CDR1 reads SEHNR; CDR2 reads FQNEAQ (reference sequence). The CDR3 extends over 19 amino acids. CDR3 coding DNA: TGTGCCAGCAGCTTATATAGGACTAGCGGGGGAAGCTCCTACAATGAGCAGTTCTTC. Translation: CASSLYRTSGGSSYNEQFF.

The rearrangement joins TRBV10-3 to TRBJ2-1; perhaps D is TRBD1 or TRBD2 (6 bases each). V lost 7 bases to trimming and J lost 7 bases, with 17 bases between them. The CDR3 sequence is 14 residues long. CDR1 is ENHRY, CDR2 SYGVKD, per germline. Written as DNA, the CDR3 is TGTGCCATCAACGGAGGGGGAATTGGGAATGAGCAGTTCTTC. Translation gives CAINGGGIGNEQFF.

The J gene is TRBJ2-1, the V gene TRBV7-8, with no clear D. Germline CDR1 reads SGHVS; CDR2 reads FQNEAQ. Trimming took 5 bases from V and 5 from J, leaving 13 bases between them. The CDR3 has 14 residues. The CDR3 bases are TGTGCCAGCAGCCCACTATTATTTCACAATGAGCAGTTCTTC. This encodes CASSPLLFHNEQFF.

This clonotype appeared a few times. The chain has TRBV20-1 and TRBJ2-7, with D possibly matching TRBD1 (6 bases). V was trimmed by 5 bases and J by 0 bases, leaving 11 bases between them. Germline V gives CDR1 DFQATT, CDR2 SNEGSKA (reference sequence). This CDR3 is 13 amino acids long. The CDR3 protein is CSASDRSSYEQYF. The CDR3 DNA follows: TGCAGTGCTTCAGACAGGAGCTCCTACGAGCAGTACTTC.